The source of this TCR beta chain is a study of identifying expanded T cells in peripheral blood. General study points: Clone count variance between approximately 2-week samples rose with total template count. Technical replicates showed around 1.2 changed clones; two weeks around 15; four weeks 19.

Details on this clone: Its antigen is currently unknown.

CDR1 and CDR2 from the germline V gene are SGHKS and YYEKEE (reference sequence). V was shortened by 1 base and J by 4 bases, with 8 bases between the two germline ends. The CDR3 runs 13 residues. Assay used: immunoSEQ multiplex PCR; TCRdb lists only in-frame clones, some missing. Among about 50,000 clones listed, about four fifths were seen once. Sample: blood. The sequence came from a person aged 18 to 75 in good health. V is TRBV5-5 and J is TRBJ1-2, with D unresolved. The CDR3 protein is CASSLSLGYGYTF. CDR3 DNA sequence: TGTGCCAGCAGCTTGAGTCTGGGCTATGGCTACACCTTC.